The next 27 T cell receptor beta chains were all read from a single sample in a study of blood T cell repertoires in COVID-19. Profiled with immunoSEQ multiplex PCR; TCRdb holds only in-frame clones, not every one. The data contain some 150,000 clones, around 87% of them singletons. The sample taken for sequencing was peripheral blood. All receptors come from a woman aged 50 to 60 with active or convalescent COVID-19.

The rearrangement joins TRBV18 to TRBJ1-2, with a possible D match to TRBD1 (5 bases). The CDR3 covers 14 residues. V was pared by 1 base and J by 4 bases, with 10 bases between. Germline V gene sequence: CDR1 KGHSH, CDR2 LQKENI. CDR3 bases: TGTGCCAGCTCACCACAACGGACACTCTATGGCTACACCTTC. The encoded protein is CASSPQRTLYGYTF.

The V gene is TRBV11-2, the J gene TRBJ2-7; D not resolved. Trimming left V 2 bases short and J 4 bases short, with 6 bases between. The germline gives CDR1 SGHAT, CDR2 FQNNGV. The CDR3 has 12 amino acids. CDR3 nucleotides: TGTGCCAGCAGCTTAATATCTTACGAGCAGTACTTC. It is translated as CASSLISYEQYF.

This clone was counted between two and nine times. The chain is built from TRBV5-4 and TRBJ1-5; D is unclear. The CDR3 consists of 16 residues. Germline V CDR1 and CDR2: SGHNT, YYREEE (reference sequence). V lost 4 bases, J lost 0 bases, and 14 bases lay in between. Written as DNA, the CDR3 is TGTGCCAGCAGCCCCTACGGTCCGGGTAGCAATCAGCCCCAGCATTTT. Translating gives CASSPYGPGSNQPQHF.

This chain links TRBV5-8 with TRBJ2-5, with 7 bases lining up with TRBD2. The CDR3 runs 16 residues. With 3 bases clipped from V and 0 bases from J, the junction kept 8 bases outside the gene matches. CDR1 and CDR2 from the germline V gene are SGHTS and YDEGEE. As DNA, the CDR3 is TGTGCCAGCAGCTCTCCGACTAGCCACTACCAAGAGACCCAGTACTTC. Translation: CASSSPTSHYQETQYF.

The J gene is TRBJ1-2, the V gene TRBV29-1; 7 bases map to TRBD1. The CDR3 runs to 12 residues. CDR1 and CDR2 (germline): SQVTM, ANQGSEA. V shed 4 bases and J 3 bases; nucleotides not matched to a gene: 2. This CDR3 reads CSVATGDYGYTF. The CDR3 nucleotides read TGCAGCGTTGCAACAGGGGACTATGGCTACACCTTC.

This clone was observed at least ten times. V and J are TRBV6-5 and TRBJ2-7; 8 bases match TRBD1. There are 16 residues in the CDR3. Per germline, CDR1 MNHEY and CDR2 SVGAGI. The J segment lost 3 bases and the V segment lost 2 bases, leaving 9 bases of the junction unmatched. The CDR3 DNA follows: TGTGCCAGCAGTTACGCAACCGGGACAGGATTCTACGAGCAGTACTTC. Translated, it gives CASSYATGTGFYEQYF.

The chain joins TRBV2 to TRBJ1-2; D is perhaps TRBD1 (6 bases). Per germline, CDR1 SNHLY and CDR2 FYNNEI. Trimming stripped 6 bases from V and 4 bases from J, with 9 bases between. The CDR3 sequence is 12 residues long. CDR3 nucleotide sequence: TGTGCCAGCAGCGCGGACAGCTATGGCTACACCTTC. Residues: CASSADSYGYTF.

J is TRBJ1-5 and V is TRBV30; 7 bases are a match to TRBD1. J gave up 2 bases and V 7 bases, and 20 bases lay outside the gene matches. The germline gives CDR1 GTSNPN, CDR2 SVGIG (reference sequence). The CDR3 is 18 residues long. CDR3 sequence reads: CASRGGQVGTGGNQPQHF. CDR3 in DNA: TGTGCCTCAAGGGGAGGACAGGTCGGAACTGGGGGCAATCAGCCCCAGCATTTT.

This sequence joins TRBV19 and TRBJ2-1; TRBD2 matches 9 bases. This CDR3 region has 13 residues. The germline gives CDR1 LNHDA, CDR2 SQIVND (reference sequence). V shed 3 bases and J 15 bases; nucleotides not matched to a gene: 9. In nucleotides, the CDR3 is TGTGCCAGTAGTATGGGACCGGGACTAGCTTTGTTCTTC. Translation gives CASSMGPGLALFF.

V is TRBV5-6 and J is TRBJ2-1; 9 bases match TRBD2. The germline V gene encodes CDR1 SGHDT and CDR2 YYEEEE. CDR3 length equals 15 residues. Trimming at V came to 2 bases and at J to 7 bases, leaving 7 bases not matched to a gene. CDR3 coding DNA: TGTGCCAGCAGCTTTATGACTAGCGGAGGGAATGAGCAGTTCTTC. Amino acid sequence: CASSFMTSGGNEQFF.

In its sample, this clone was seen a few times. CDR3 DNA sequence: TGCGCCAGCAGCACATACAGGGCCGACACTGAAGCTTTCTTT. The encoded protein is CASSTYRADTEAFF. The chain joins TRBV5-1 to TRBJ1-1, with D maybe TRBD1 (6 bases). This CDR3 is 14 amino acids long. Trimming took off 4 bases at V and 3 bases at J, with 13 bases between the two ends. Germline values: CDR1 SGHRS, CDR2 YFSETQ. Complete variable domain (other parts from reference TRBV5-1 and TRBJ1-1): KAGVTQTPRYLIKTRGQQVTLSCSPISGHRSVSWYQQTPGQGLQFLFEYFSETQRNKGNFPGRFSGRQFSNSRSEMNVSTLELGDSALYLCASSTYRADTEAFFGQGTRLTVV.

The chain couples TRBV28 to TRBJ1-6, with D unresolved. CDR3 length: 14 residues. Germline lookup yields CDR1 MDHEN and CDR2 SYDVKM. Trimming pared 3 bases from V and 6 bases from J, leaving 9 bases between. The CDR3 DNA reads TGTGCCAGCAGTTTTGAGGGCCCTAATTCACCCCTCCACTTT. Translated, it gives CASSFEGPNSPLHF. The whole variable domain, remainder taken from reference TRBV28 and TRBJ1-6, is DVKVTQSSRYLVKRTGEKVFLECVQDMDHENMFWYRQDPGLGLRLIYFSYDVKMKEKGDIPEGYSVSREKKERFSLILESASTNQTSMYLCASSFEGPNSPLHFGNGTRLTVT.

The chain joins TRBV29-1 to TRBJ1-3, with 8 positions matching TRBD1. V lost 8 bases and J lost 3; bases outside the gene matches: 9. Germline V gene lookup returns CDR1 SQVTM and CDR2 ANQGSEA. The CDR3 covers 14 residues. The CDR3 nucleotides are TGCAGCACCTCGACAGGGACAGGTGGAAACACCATATATTTT. Translation: CSTSTGTGGNTIYF.

V is TRBV9 and J is TRBJ1-1; 10 bases line up with TRBD1. Germline V lookup: CDR1 SGDLS, CDR2 YYNGEE. Losses at the gene ends were 3 bases for V and 4 bases for J; bases not matched to a gene: 6. This CDR3 contains 15 residues. CDR3 protein: CASSDDRGRATEAFF. CDR3 DNA sequence: TGTGCCAGCAGCGACGACAGGGGGCGGGCCACTGAAGCTTTCTTT.

This clone appeared once. The V and J genes are TRBV7-3 and TRBJ2-1, with TRBD2 matching 7 bases. The germline gives CDR1 SGHTA, CDR2 FQGTGA. The CDR3 length is 15 residues. After removal of 3 bases from V and 9 bases from J, the junction contained 11 bases not matched to a gene. The CDR3 spells CASSLASGSLGEQFF. Here the CDR3 DNA reads TGTGCCAGCAGCTTGGCTAGCGGCAGCCTTGGTGAGCAGTTCTTC.

V and J are TRBV7-8 and TRBJ2-2; D is perhaps TRBD2 (7 bases). CDR1 is SGHVS, CDR2 FQNEAQ, per germline. The CDR3 is made up of 15 amino acids. Trimming took 7 bases from V and 0 from J, leaving 12 bases between them. The DNA of the CDR3 is TGTGCCAGCAACCCGGGGGGCGCGAACACCGGGGAGCTGTTTTTT. Translated: CASNPGGANTGELFF.

This chain joins TRBV5-1 and TRBJ2-1; 8 nucleotides match TRBD2. With 2 bases clipped from V and 7 bases from J, the junction kept 11 bases outside the gene matches. Germline V gives CDR1 SGHRS, CDR2 YFSETQ. This CDR3 is built from 16 residues. DNA of the CDR3: TGCGCCAGCAGCTTCGGTCGGCTAGCGGGTACAAATGAGCAGTTCTTC. Residues: CASSFGRLAGTNEQFF.

This sequence joins TRBV5-1 and TRBJ1-3, with D maybe TRBD1 (5 bases). The CDR3 has 15 amino acids. Germline V CDR1 and CDR2: SGHRS, YFSETQ. V was clipped by 2 bases and J by 0 bases, with 9 bases between them. The CDR3 sequence is CASSFQGSSGNTIYF. CDR3 in DNA: TGCGCCAGCAGCTTTCAGGGCAGCTCTGGAAACACCATATATTTT.

V and J are TRBV6-2 or TRBV6-3 and TRBJ1-5; 7 bases fit TRBD1. The CDR3 runs 15 residues. With V trimmed by 4 bases and J by 0 bases, 3 bases remained unmatched. Germline-derived CDR1 and CDR2 are MNHEY and SVGEGT. CDR3 coding DNA: TGTGCCAGCAGTTTGGGACAGAATAGCAATCAGCCCCAGCATTTT. It codes for CASSLGQNSNQPQHF.

The chain employs TRBV13 and TRBJ2-2; possibly TRBD2 for D (6 bases). V lost 3 bases, J lost 1 base, and 18 bases lay in between. CDR1 and CDR2 from the germline V gene are PRHDT and FYEKMQ (reference sequence). There are 18 residues in the CDR3. CDR3: CASSFYNLWRGNTGELFF. CDR3 DNA: TGTGCCAGCAGCTTCTATAATTTGTGGCGGGGGAACACCGGGGAGCTGTTTTTT.

This sequence joins TRBV4-3 and TRBJ2-7; 7 positions match TRBD2. Germline CDR1 and CDR2: LGHNA and YSLEER. J was trimmed by 4 bases and V by 0 bases; bases with no gene match: 6. The CDR3 has 15 amino acids. The CDR3 DNA reads TGCGCCAGCAGCCAAGATAAAGGACTAGGGTACGAGCAGTACTTC. The encoded protein is CASSQDKGLGYEQYF.

This clone was seen once. CDR3: CAWNAGGTEAFF. In DNA, the CDR3 is TGTGCCTGGAACGCGGGGGGCACTGAAGCTTTCTTT. The chain is built from TRBV30 and TRBJ1-1; D might be TRBD1 (5 bases). The V end lost 4 bases, the J end lost 4 bases, and 10 bases lay between the germline ends. This CDR3 is 12 amino acids long. Germline CDR1 is GTSNPN and CDR2 is SVGIG (reference sequence).

This chain uses TRBV5-4 with TRBJ2-5; 7 nucleotides agree with TRBD2. The CDR3 loop spans 16 amino acids. The ends lost 9 bases at V and 5 bases at J; junction bases unmatched: 19. Per germline, CDR1 SGHNT and CDR2 YYREEE (reference sequence). The CDR3 nucleotides are TGTGCCACTTTCCCCCAAGCGGGACCCTCCAGGGAGACCCAGTACTTC. This codes for CATFPQAGPSRETQYF.

This chain joins TRBV6-1 and TRBJ2-3; 11 positions match TRBD2. Germline V gene lookup returns CDR1 MNHNS and CDR2 SASEGT. V lost 6 bases to trimming and J lost 3 bases; unmatched junction nucleotides: 8. CDR3 length: 16 residues. The CDR3 nucleotides read TGTGCCAGCAGAGAACTAGCGGGAGTGGGGACAGATACGCAGTATTTT. Residues: CASRELAGVGTDTQYF.

The CDR3 loop is CASSEQGGQPQHF. CDR3 sequence (DNA): TGTGCCAGCAGTGAGCAGGGTGGCCAGCCCCAGCATTTT. This chain uses TRBV6-1 with TRBJ1-5, with a tentative D call TRBD1 (5 bases). The CDR3 runs 13 residues. Per the germline V gene, CDR1 is MNHNS and CDR2 is SASEGT. Trimming took 3 bases from V and 7 from J, leaving 10 bases between them.

V gene TRBV6-5 combines with J gene TRBJ1-1; 10 bases are shared with TRBD1. The CDR3 is made up of 14 amino acids. V lost 6 bases, J lost 3 bases, and 4 bases stayed unmatched. From germline, CDR1 is MNHEY and CDR2 SVGAGI. In DNA form, the CDR3 reads TGTGCCAGCAGCAGACAGGGGGCCGACACTGAAGCTTTCTTT. Its translation is CASSRQGADTEAFF.

The genes are TRBV6-5 and TRBJ2-7; 13 nucleotides agree with TRBD2. This CDR3 is 15 amino acids long. Germline V CDR1 and CDR2: MNHEY, SVGAGI. Trimming at V came to 6 bases and at J to 5 bases, leaving 7 bases not matched to a gene. Written as DNA, the CDR3 is TGTGCCAGCAGAACTAGCGGGAGGGCCGGAGACGAGCAGTACTTC. It translates to CASRTSGRAGDEQYF.